This TCR beta chain comes out of a study of blood T cell repertoires in COVID-19. Study summary: There were acute and convalescent COVID-19 samples, and they came from the United States, Italy and Spain. In each case, the material was cDNA or gDNA derived from T cells, B-cell-depleted T cells, or PBMCs.

In the authors' methods: Estimated nucleated cell counts came from reference gene primer amplification. Sequencing was performed with immunoSEQ multiplex PCR; in TCRdb, only in-frame clones are kept and a portion is missing. For V, J and clone size, that table is used; D and trimming come from the DNA. The repertoire holds approximately 90,000 clones, with about 89% as singletons. This CDR3 has 14 amino acids. From germline, CDR1 is KGHSH and CDR2 LQKENI. V lost 3 bases and J 5 bases, leaving 13 bases between the germline ends. This sequence joins TRBV18 and TRBJ1-2, with TRBD1 as a possible D gene (5 bases). The material sequenced was peripheral blood. This sequence was found in a man between 45 and 60 years old with acute or convalescent COVID-19. CDR3 in DNA: TGTGCCAGCTCACCTGACGGGGCGGGGTATGGCTACACCTTC. Its translation: CASSPDGAGYGYTF.